A selection of T cell receptor beta chains follows, all from one sample in a study of T cells in Graves' hyperthyroidism and ophthalmopathy. TCRdb itself ran the multiplex PCR reads through MiXCR, one entry per CDR3 protein. This table has 190,000 or so distinct CDR3 sequences, around 18% appearing once. Sequencing input: blood. These receptors all stem from a man aged 35 to 55 with Graves' hyperthyroidism. Each CDR3 is given with its conserved first and last residue. D genes are given only for firm matches. Clone size is not always given. Where it is, it says once, few, many or a class for expanded clones.

v_call	clone_size	j_call	d_call	cdr3_nt	cdr3_aa
TRBV29-1	many	TRBJ2-1	NA	TGCAGCGTAAGCACCTACAATGAGCAGTTCTTC	CSVSTYNEQFF
TRBV12-3/TRBV12-4	many	TRBJ1-4	NA	TGTGCCAGCAGTAAGGACGGATCAACTAATGAAAAACTGTTTTTT	CASSKDGSTNEKLFF
TRBV7-3	many	TRBJ1-1	NA	TGTGCCAGCAGTAACCTGGACATCCTCAACACTGAAGCTTTCTTT	CASSNLDILNTEAFF
TRBV3-1	many	TRBJ1-2	TRBD1	TGTGCCAGCAGCCGGGACAGGGTCCGGGGCTACACCTTC	CASSRDRVRGYTF
TRBV7-3	once	TRBJ2-1	NA	TGTGCCAGCAGCTTTGCGGGACCCAACAATGAGCAGTTCTTC	CASSFAGPNNEQFF
TRBV29-1	few	TRBJ2-2	TRBD1	TGCAGCGTTAAGAACACAGGGGGCTCCACCGGGGAGCTGTTTTTT	CSVKNTGGSTGELFF
TRBV6-1	NA	TRBJ2-7	NA	TGTGCCAGCAGTTACGACTACGAGCAGTACTTC	CASSYDYEQYF
TRBV20-1	NA	TRBJ2-7	TRBD2	TGCAGTGCTAGAGCTCCCGGGACTAGCGGGGGGGCCTTCGAGCAGTACTTC	CSARAPGTSGGAFEQYF
TRBV5-1	many	TRBJ1-4	NA	TGCGCCAGCAGCTTTGGTTCGGCTGGGGAAAAACTGTTTTTT	CASSFGSAGEKLFF
TRBV20-1	many	TRBJ1-5	NA	TGCAGTGCTAGAGATCGCAGGGGCCAGCCCCAGCATTTT	CSARDRRGQPQHF
TRBV20-1	once	TRBJ2-7	TRBD2	TGCAGTGCTAGAGAGACGGGAGGGCCCCACGAGCAGTACTTC	CSARETGGPHEQYF
TRBV20-1	few	TRBJ1-4	TRBD1	TGCAGTGCTAGAGATTCAGGACAGGGCACTAATGAAAAACTGTTTTTT	CSARDSGQGTNEKLFF
TRBV7-2	many	TRBJ2-2	NA	TGTGCCAGCAGCTTCAGGGGCACCGGGGAGCTGTTTTTT	CASSFRGTGELFF